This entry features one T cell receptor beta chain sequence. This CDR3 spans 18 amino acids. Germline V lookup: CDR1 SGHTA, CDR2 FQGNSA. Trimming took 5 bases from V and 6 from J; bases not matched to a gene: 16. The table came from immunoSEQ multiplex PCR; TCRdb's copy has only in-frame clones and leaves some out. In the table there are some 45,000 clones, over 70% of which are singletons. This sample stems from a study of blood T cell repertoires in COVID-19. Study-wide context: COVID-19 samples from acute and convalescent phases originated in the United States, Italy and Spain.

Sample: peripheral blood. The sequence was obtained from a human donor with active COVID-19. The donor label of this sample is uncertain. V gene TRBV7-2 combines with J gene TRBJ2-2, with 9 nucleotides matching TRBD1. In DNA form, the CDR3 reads TGTGCCAGCAGCCGCGACATTAACAGGGGGCTATCACCCGGGGAGCTGTTTTTT. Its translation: CASSRDINRGLSPGELFF.